Shown below are 26 T cell receptor beta chains from a single sample sequenced in a study of cytomegalovirus exposure and HLA in healthy donors (dated by TCRdb to 2016 to 2017). Library method: the immunoSEQ multiplex PCR assay. A mixture of 60 forward primers for TCR Vbeta segments and 13 reverse primers for TCR Jbeta segments was used in the multiplex PCR. In TCRdb, the immuneACCESS table is reduced to in-frame sequences with V and J assigned. These tables do not hold every clone; where another copy was compared, an unresolved V gene accounts for under half, and the others remain unexplained. Present in this sample are around 150,000 clones, about four fifths of which were seen just once. 3.5% to 4.5% of the sample rests with the top ten. Material: PBMCs. Receptor source: a woman in her thirties or forties in good health and CMV-seropositive.

The chain couples TRBV19 to TRBJ1-5; no firm D call. V lost 0 bases, J lost 10 bases, and 10 bases lay in between. CDR1 and CDR2 (germline): LNHDA, SQIVND (reference sequence). The CDR3 covers 13 residues. The CDR3 is CASSIDSLSPQHF. Written as DNA, the CDR3 is TGTGCCAGTAGTATAGATTCCCTATCCCCCCAGCATTTT.

The chain recombines TRBV4-2 with TRBJ2-5; tentatively, D is TRBD2 (5 bases). This CDR3 has 16 residues. In germline, CDR1 is LGHNA, CDR2 YNFKEQ. V was pared by 4 bases and J by 0 bases, with 15 bases between. The CDR3 here is CASSPERARHQETQYF. DNA of the CDR3: TGTGCCAGCAGCCCCGAGAGGGCACGTCACCAAGAGACCCAGTACTTC.

V usage is TRBV18 and J usage is TRBJ2-1; D is perhaps TRBD2 (6 bases). CDR3 length equals 15 residues. Trimming stripped 3 bases from V and 5 bases from J, with 14 bases between. The germline V gene has CDR1 KGHSH and CDR2 LQKENI. Here the CDR3 reads CASSPPVVADNEQFF. DNA for the CDR3: TGTGCCAGCTCACCCCCGGTAGTAGCGGACAATGAGCAGTTCTTC.

The gene calls are TRBV5-1 and TRBJ2-1, with 10 bases that match TRBD2. V gave up 3 bases and J gave up 3 bases; unmatched junction bases: 3. Germline V gene sequence: CDR1 SGHRS, CDR2 YFSETQ. The CDR3 spans 15 residues. In DNA, the CDR3 is TGCGCCAGCAGCTCTCCTAGCGGGGGCTACAATGAGCAGTTCTTC. Translation: CASSSPSGGYNEQFF.

Only one count was recorded for this clone. The gene calls are TRBV15 and TRBJ1-1; tentatively, D is TRBD1 (6 bases). CDR3 length: 14 amino acids. The V end lost 5 bases, the J end lost 1 base, and 11 bases lay between the germline ends. CDR1 LNHNV and CDR2 YYDKDF come from the germline V gene (reference sequence). This CDR3 reads CATSVGQTNTEAFF. DNA for the CDR3: TGTGCCACCAGCGTCGGACAGACGAACACTGAAGCTTTCTTT.

The chain combines TRBV18 with TRBJ1-1, with 9 bases fitting TRBD1. The germline CDR1 and CDR2 sequences are KGHSH and LQKENI. The CDR3 covers 14 residues. Unmatched junction bases numbered 5, after V lost 2 bases and J lost 7 bases. The CDR3 DNA sequence: TGTGCCAGCTCACCAGGGACAGGGAGAGGTGAAGCTTTCTTT. This encodes CASSPGTGRGEAFF.

The CDR3 loop is CASTPGLAVPDTQYF. CDR3 DNA sequence: TGCGCCAGCACCCCGGGACTAGCGGTCCCAGATACGCAGTATTTT. This chain joins TRBV10-1 and TRBJ2-3, with 11 nucleotides matching TRBD2. V was pared by 7 bases and J by 4 bases, with 7 bases of the junction left unmatched. Germline-derived CDR1 and CDR2 are WNHNN and SYGVQD (reference sequence). CDR3 length: 15 residues.

The chain combines TRBV27 with TRBJ1-1; no definite D call. The CDR3 runs to 10 residues. Germline V gives CDR1 MNHEY, CDR2 SMNVEV (reference sequence). V was cut by 8 bases and J by 5 bases, with 6 bases left in between. The chain's CDR3 is CASGLTEAFF. The CDR3 DNA follows: TGTGCCAGCGGCCTGACTGAAGCTTTCTTT.

In this sample, this clone turned up a few times. The rearrangement uses TRBV6-6 and TRBJ1-1; D uncertain. V dropped 5 bases and J dropped 1 base, with 5 bases sitting between them. The length of the CDR3 is 12 residues. CDR1 and CDR2 from the germline V gene are MNHNY and SVGAGI (reference sequence). CDR3 residues: CASSEGNTEAFF. The CDR3 nucleotides read TGTGCCAGCAGTGAGGGGAACACTGAAGCTTTCTTT.

This clone was detected only a few times. V usage is TRBV15 and J usage is TRBJ2-3, with no clear D. The CDR3 length is 14 residues. Germline CDR1 reads LNHNV; CDR2 reads YYDKDF (reference sequence). V lost 0 bases, J lost 6 bases, and 10 bases lay in between. CDR3 residues: CATSRDPPPDTQYF. The DNA of the CDR3 is TGTGCCACCAGCAGAGATCCCCCCCCGGATACGCAGTATTTT.

This chain uses TRBV19 with TRBJ2-2; D gene unclear. Germline CDR1 reads LNHDA; CDR2 reads SQIVND (reference sequence). Trimming removed 0 bases from V and 10 bases from J, with 6 bases in between. This CDR3 has 12 amino acids. In nucleotides, the CDR3 is TGTGCCAGTAGTATAGAAGCCCCGGAGCTGTTTTTT. Its protein product is CASSIEAPELFF.

The rearrangement joins TRBV28 to TRBJ2-7; 11 bases line up with TRBD1. This CDR3 is built from 13 residues. V shed 10 bases, J shed 6 bases, and the junction held 8 bases outside the gene matches. The germline gives CDR1 MDHEN, CDR2 SYDVKM. This CDR3 reads CAIQGQGAFEQYF. CDR3 coding DNA: TGTGCCATTCAAGGACAGGGGGCCTTCGAGCAGTACTTC.

The chain is built from TRBV29-1 and TRBJ1-2; D might be TRBD1 (5 bases). The CDR3 totals 11 residues. Germline values: CDR1 SQVTM, CDR2 ANQGSEA. The CDR3 sequence is CGAASNYGYTF. DNA for the CDR3: TGCGGGGCGGCCAGCAACTATGGCTACACCTTC.

This clone has more than one count but fewer than ten. The rearrangement uses TRBV27 and TRBJ2-2, with 9 bases lining up with TRBD1. The CDR3 contains 19 residues. V lost 3 bases and J lost 4; bases outside the gene matches: 15. CDR1 is MNHEY and CDR2 is SMNVEV in the germline V gene (reference sequence). DNA of the CDR3: TGTGCCAGCAGTTTTACCTCGACAGGGGGATACGGGAGCACCGGGGAGCTGTTTTTT. This sequence encodes CASSFTSTGGYGSTGELFF.

V usage is TRBV29-1 and J usage is TRBJ1-2, with 11 bases lining up with TRBD1. The trim removed 7 bases at V and 7 bases at J, leaving 11 bases unmatched. The CDR3 has 14 amino acids. Germline CDR1 SQVTM, CDR2 ANQGSEA. CDR3 in amino acids: CSAAQDRGQSGYTF. The CDR3, as DNA: TGCAGCGCCGCACAGGACAGGGGGCAAAGTGGCTACACCTTC.

This sequence joins TRBV28 and TRBJ1-1, with 7 bases that match TRBD1. The V and J ends lost 6 bases and 1 base, in that order; junction bases with no gene match: 5. CDR1 MDHEN and CDR2 SYDVKM come from the germline V gene. CDR3 size: 14 residues. CDR3 in amino acids: CASSRQGENTEAFF. CDR3 coding DNA: TGTGCCAGCAGCCGCCAGGGGGAGAACACTGAAGCTTTCTTT.

This clone was picked up a small number of times. The chain links TRBV27 to TRBJ1-1, with D possibly being TRBD1 (5 bases). The CDR3 has 14 residues. Per the germline V gene, CDR1 is MNHEY and CDR2 is SMNVEV (reference sequence). Trimming pared 8 bases from V and 5 bases from J, leaving 18 bases between. The CDR3 here is CASFRSGIGTEAFF. DNA of the CDR3: TGTGCCAGCTTCAGGTCAGGGATAGGGACTGAAGCTTTCTTT.

The chain recombines TRBV7-8 with TRBJ2-5, with D perhaps matching TRBD2 (5 bases). The J call may be wrong; the DNA end is better matched by TRBJ2-7. CDR3 length: 14 amino acids. Per the germline V gene, CDR1 is SGHVS and CDR2 is FQNEAQ. The CDR3 nucleotides read TGTGCCAGCAGCCCAGTCCGCGGGCACTACGAGCAGTACTTC. Its protein is CASSPVRGHYEQYF.

The chain combines TRBV4-2 with TRBJ2-1; 12 positions match TRBD2. Germline V gene lookup returns CDR1 LGHNA and CDR2 YNFKEQ. With 4 bases clipped from V and 8 bases from J, the junction kept 9 bases outside the gene matches. This CDR3 comprises 16 residues. The CDR3 loop reads CASSRRLAGEGDEQFF. The CDR3 coding sequence is TGTGCCAGCAGCCGACGACTAGCGGGGGAAGGGGATGAGCAGTTCTTC.

The chain carries TRBV6-5 and TRBJ1-1; D remains unclear. The V end was cut by 0 bases, the J end by 4 bases, with 15 bases between. The CDR3 runs 16 residues. CDR1 is MNHEY, CDR2 SVGAGI, per germline. CDR3: CASSYSFRRGITEAFF. The CDR3 region has the DNA TGTGCCAGCAGTTACTCTTTCCGACGGGGAATCACTGAAGCTTTCTTT.

In nucleotides, the CDR3 is TGTGCCAGCAGCTCCCACCCGGGACAGGGGGCCGGGGAGCTGTTTTTT. Its translation is CASSSHPGQGAGELFF. This sequence joins TRBV11-2 and TRBJ2-2, with 11 bases that match TRBD1. The CDR3 has 16 amino acids. V lost 4 bases and J lost 6; bases outside the gene matches: 7. Germline values: CDR1 SGHAT, CDR2 FQNNGV.

The genes are TRBV15 and TRBJ2-2, with TRBD2 identical over 7 bases. The germline gives CDR1 LNHNV, CDR2 YYDKDF (reference sequence). This CDR3 region has 16 residues. Unmatched junction bases numbered 4, after V lost 2 bases and J lost 1 base. Here the CDR3 reads CATSRKRGLNTGELFF. In DNA form, the CDR3 reads TGTGCCACCAGCAGAAAGCGGGGTCTGAACACCGGGGAGCTGTTTTTT.

The J gene is TRBJ2-5, the V gene TRBV7-9; a weak D match, TRBD2 (6 bases). From germline, CDR1 is SEHNR and CDR2 FQNEAQ (reference sequence). V lost 2 bases and J lost 5, with 15 bases in between. CDR3 length equals 15 residues. CDR3 DNA sequence: TGTGCCAGCAGCTTACGACGCGGGGTGGGGGAGACCCAGTACTTC. Protein: CASSLRRGVGETQYF.

This clone was picked up one time. The V and J genes are TRBV29-1 and TRBJ2-3; the match to TRBD2 covers 14 bases. This CDR3 is 15 amino acids long. The trim removed 7 bases at V and 0 bases at J, leaving 3 bases unmatched. Germline values: CDR1 SQVTM, CDR2 ANQGSEA. Here the CDR3 reads CSAGLAGGSTDTQYF. In DNA form, the CDR3 reads TGCAGCGCCGGACTAGCGGGGGGAAGCACAGATACGCAGTATTTT.

The V gene is TRBV2, the J gene TRBJ2-1; 10 bases match TRBD2. The CDR3 length is 17 residues. With V trimmed by 2 bases and J by 4 bases, 8 bases remained unmatched. The germline CDR1 and CDR2 sequences are SNHLY and FYNNEI. In DNA form, the CDR3 reads TGTGCCAGCAGTGAACTAGCGGGAGCCAACCTTTACAATGAGCAGTTCTTC. As protein: CASSELAGANLYNEQFF.

This rearrangement joins TRBV30 to TRBJ2-3; D remains ambiguous. This CDR3 is 11 amino acids long. The germline gives CDR1 GTSNPN, CDR2 SVGIG (reference sequence). Trimming cost V 5 bases and J 1 base, with 4 bases left between them. In nucleotides, the CDR3 is TGTGCCTGGCATCGCACAGATACGCAGTATTTT. Protein: CAWHRTDTQYF.